This T cell receptor beta chain was observed in a study of shared clonotypes between healthy human individuals. Deletions cut 0 bases from V and 1 base from J, with 8 bases between. This CDR3 comprises 15 residues. Per the germline V gene, CDR1 is SGDLS and CDR2 is YYNGEE. Study conclusions and caveats: For sorted subsets, rarefaction showed incomplete sequencing despite large depth.

Evenly divided among several immunoSEQ plates was the genomic DNA of each subset. The table came from immunoSEQ multiplex PCR; TCRdb's copy has only in-frame clones and leaves some out. Of under 2.5 million clones listed, 85% to 95% were seen once; the top ten hold 0.37%. A word on this clone: Its matching antigen is unknown.

The clonotype originates from a young man in good health. Some clones in this sample may be carry-over from other donors' samples. Sequencing used naive CD4+ T cells from PBMCs. Documented subset: CD45RA+ positively selected. The V call is TRBV9, the J call TRBJ1-5; perhaps TRBD1 as D (6 bases). CDR3 loop: CASSVGRGSNQPQHF. The CDR3 DNA sequence: TGTGCCAGCAGCGTAGGCAGGGGAAGCAATCAGCCCCAGCATTTT. Full variable domain (remainder filled in from reference TRBV9 and TRBJ1-5): DSGVTQTPKHLITATGQRVTLRCSPRSGDLSVYWYQQSLDQGLQFLIQYYNGEERAKGNILERFSAQQFPDLHSELNLSSLELGDSALYFCASSVGRGSNQPQHFGDGTRLSIL.